The 18 T cell receptor beta chains given below trace back to one sample, sequenced in a study of cytomegalovirus exposure and HLA in healthy donors. A multiplex PCR was run with 60 Vbeta primers and 13 Jbeta primers. Produced via immunoSEQ multiplex PCR; TCRdb's table is partial and in-frame only. The repertoire includes about 160,000 clones, roughly 80% of them detected once, and over 0.65% sits in the top ten. Sequenced input: PBMCs. The receptors originated from a woman aged 18 to 35 in good health and CMV-seronegative.

The chain is built from TRBV19 and TRBJ2-7; TRBD2 matches 10 bases. Germline CDR1 is LNHDA and CDR2 is SQIVND (reference sequence). The CDR3 contains 15 residues. V trimming: 6 bases; J trimming: 6 bases; junction bases outside the gene matches: 11. In DNA form, the CDR3 reads TGTGCCAGTAGGGATAGCGGGAGGTTTGTGGGCGAGCAGTACTTC. The encoded protein is CASRDSGRFVGEQYF.

CDR3 nucleotides: TGTGCCAGCAGCCCCCATGAGAATTATTACGAGCAGTACTTC. Amino acids: CASSPHENYYEQYF. This sequence joins TRBV7-8 and TRBJ2-7, with unresolved D. There are 14 residues in the CDR3. Deletions cut 5 bases from V and 4 bases from J, with 15 bases between. CDR1 SGHVS and CDR2 FQNEAQ come from the germline V gene.

The chain uses TRBV7-9 and TRBJ2-7; 7 bases are shared with TRBD2. CDR3 size: 15 residues. Germline CDR1 reads SEHNR; CDR2 reads FQNEAQ (reference sequence). J was trimmed by 1 base and V by 1 base; bases with no gene match: 4. CDR3 region: CASSLGAGLSYEQYF. For the CDR3, the DNA is TGTGCCAGCAGCTTAGGAGCGGGACTATCCTACGAGCAGTACTTC.

The CDR3 DNA is TGTGCCAGCAGCCAAGAAGCTAGCGCCGTCTACAATGAGCAGTTCTTC. Amino acids: CASSQEASAVYNEQFF. V is TRBV4-2 and J is TRBJ2-1; D is possibly TRBD2 (6 bases). CDR1 is LGHNA, CDR2 YNFKEQ, per germline. Trimming removed 0 bases from V and 3 bases from J, with 12 bases in between. This CDR3 has 16 amino acids.

The chain carries TRBV15 and TRBJ2-5, with D uncertain. Trimming cost V 1 base and J 5 bases, with 8 bases left between them. The CDR3 consists of 13 residues. Germline lookup yields CDR1 LNHNV and CDR2 YYDKDF (reference sequence). Here the CDR3 reads CATSRGPQETQYF. CDR3 DNA sequence: TGTGCCACCAGCAGAGGGCCACAGGAGACCCAGTACTTC.

This chain uses TRBV5-1 with TRBJ1-6, with a tentative D call TRBD1 (5 bases). This CDR3 comprises 13 residues. V dropped 4 bases and J dropped 10 bases, with 12 bases sitting between them. Germline V gene data show CDR1 as SGHRS and CDR2 as YFSETQ. The CDR3: CASSPGGASPLHF. The CDR3 DNA reads TGCGCCAGCAGCCCAGGAGGGGCATCACCCCTCCACTTT. Based on the CDR3 plus reference TRBV5-1 and TRBJ1-6, the full variable domain is KAGVTQTPRYLIKTRGQQVTLSCSPISGHRSVSWYQQTPGQGLQFLFEYFSETQRNKGNFPGRFSGRQFSNSRSEMNVSTLELGDSALYLCASSPGGASPLHFGNGTRLTVT.

This clone appeared once. This sequence joins TRBV7-2 and TRBJ2-5; tentatively, D is TRBD2 (7 bases). Looked up from germline, CDR1 is SGHTA and CDR2 is FQGNSA. The CDR3 consists of 12 residues. V was clipped by 3 bases and J by 8 bases, with 10 bases between them. CDR3 in DNA: TGTGCCAGCAGCTTGGGGGGGCAAACCCAGTACTTC. Its translation: CASSLGGQTQYF.

The chain recombines TRBV5-4 with TRBJ1-1; D is unclear. The germline CDR1 and CDR2 sequences are SGHNT and YYREEE (reference sequence). The CDR3 covers 16 residues. Trimming removed 3 bases at V and 1 base at J, with 16 bases between. CDR3 bases: TGTGCCAGCAGCTCGGGGTCCCTTACAGCGAACACTGAAGCTTTCTTT. It yields the protein CASSSGSLTANTEAFF.

This chain links TRBV13 with TRBJ2-2, with D tentatively TRBD1 (6 bases). Germline values: CDR1 PRHDT, CDR2 FYEKMQ (reference sequence). Trimming took 4 bases from V and 6 from J, leaving 27 bases between them. The CDR3 loop spans 19 amino acids. CDR3: CASSSTNIPRDTAPGELFF. The DNA for the CDR3 is TGTGCCAGCAGCTCCACAAACATTCCCCGGGACACCGCCCCCGGGGAGCTGTTTTTT.

This clone was counted between two and nine times. V is TRBV18 and J is TRBJ2-7; the D is unclear. There are 13 residues in the CDR3. The V gene's germline CDR1 is KGHSH and CDR2 LQKENI. Trimming removed 3 bases from V and 10 bases from J, with 16 bases in between. The CDR3 region has the DNA TGTGCCAGCTCACCTAATCCACAGTCGTCCCAGTACTTC. Its protein is CASSPNPQSSQYF.

This sequence joins TRBV7-2 and TRBJ2-3; D may be TRBD1 (5 bases). V was pared by 3 bases and J by 0 bases, with 19 bases between. The CDR3 contains 18 residues. Per germline, CDR1 SGHTA and CDR2 FQGNSA. The CDR3 DNA follows: TGTGCCAGCAGCTTGGAAAGACAGTCTATAGGCAGCACAGATACGCAGTATTTT. It encodes CASSLERQSIGSTDTQYF.

The V gene is TRBV25-1, the J gene TRBJ2-1, with TRBD2 matching over 7 bases. The CDR3 is 13 amino acids. J gave up 3 bases and V 9 bases, and 5 bases lay outside the gene matches. Germline V gene data show CDR1 as MGHDK and CDR2 as SYGVNS. The chain's CDR3 is CASQTSVYNEQFF. CDR3 coding DNA: TGTGCCAGTCAAACTAGCGTCTACAATGAGCAGTTCTTC.

The table lists this clone with a count of one. The chain joins TRBV9 to TRBJ2-3, with D possibly matching TRBD1 (5 bases). V was cut by 0 bases and J by 6 bases, with 14 bases left in between. The CDR3 extends over 15 amino acids. The germline V gene has CDR1 SGDLS and CDR2 YYNGEE. Written as DNA, the CDR3 is TGTGCCAGCAGCGTAGGCGGACAAATTGCCGATACGCAGTATTTT. Protein product: CASSVGGQIADTQYF.

The chain couples TRBV28 to TRBJ1-5; 8 nucleotides align to TRBD1. The germline gives CDR1 MDHEN, CDR2 SYDVKM. This CDR3 is 15 amino acids long. Trimming removed 5 bases from V and 4 bases from J; junction bases left unmatched: 7. The CDR3 here is CASSATRGRNQPQHF. The CDR3 DNA reads as TGTGCCAGCAGTGCAACCAGGGGGCGAAATCAGCCCCAGCATTTT. The variable domain in full, with the rest retrieved from reference TRBV28 and TRBJ1-5, is DVKVTQSSRYLVKRTGEKVFLECVQDMDHENMFWYRQDPGLGLRLIYFSYDVKMKEKGDIPEGYSVSREKKERFSLILESASTNQTSMYLCASSATRGRNQPQHFGDGTRLSIL.

The chain recombines TRBV28 with TRBJ1-1; D perhaps matches TRBD1 (5 bases). Germline CDR1 and CDR2: MDHEN and SYDVKM. The CDR3 is 11 amino acids. V lost 2 bases and J 11 bases, leaving 9 bases between the germline ends. The CDR3 DNA sequence: TGTGCCAGCAGTTTAAGACAGATGGCTTTCTTT. Protein sequence: CASSLRQMAFF.

The chain joins TRBV25-1 to TRBJ2-4, with D unresolved. In germline, CDR1 is MGHDK, CDR2 SYGVNS. The CDR3 runs to 13 residues. The V end was cut by 4 bases, the J end by 5 bases, with 9 bases between. The CDR3 protein is CASSGAHQNIQYF. The CDR3 nucleotides read TGTGCCAGCAGTGGCGCGCACCAAAACATTCAGTACTTC.

The CDR3 region is CASSLAPYEQYF. As DNA, the CDR3 is TGTGCCAGCAGCTTGGCCCCATACGAGCAGTACTTC. This chain connects TRBV5-4 to TRBJ2-7; no definite D call. Germline CDR1 SGHNT, CDR2 YYREEE (reference sequence). Trimming removed 0 bases from V and 4 bases from J, with 5 bases in between. This CDR3 has 12 residues.

Comment on this clone: Relative to the germline gene, one junction end is altered; a read error may explain this. The rearrangement joins TRBV5-4 to TRBJ1-2; TRBD1 is a possible D gene (5 bases). The CDR3 runs 13 residues. Germline V lookup: CDR1 SGHNT, CDR2 YYREEE (reference sequence). CDR3 protein: CASSQDSRAGYTF. The CDR3 DNA sequence: TGCGCCAGCAGCCAAGATTCCAGGGCTGGCTACACCTTC.